This T cell receptor beta chain was captured in a study of spatial heterogeneity in lung cancer (dated by TCRdb to about 2019). With regard to the full study: Beta-chain transcripts were consistently detected in greater numbers than alpha-chain transcripts, which likely reflected higher beta-chain transcript abundance. In the raw uncorrected reads, each unique combination of TCR and UMI appeared more than ten times on average. In non-small cell lung cancer, the study made a quantitative comparison of TCR alpha and beta repertoires among multiple tumor regions, matched nontumor lung and blood. Nonsynonymous mutation counts, determined by whole-exome sequencing of tumor tissue, were related to features of the TCR repertoire. Both alpha and beta chains were TCR-sequenced in hundreds of tumor regions, approximately 68 matched nontumor lung samples and roughly 50 PBMC samples obtained at surgery. Paper-wide results and their limitations: Confirming at a functional level the hypothesis that regional TCRs recognize regional mutations was considered to require additional single-cell paired TCR alpha and beta sequencing. Ubiquitous expanded tumor TCRs were found in blood more often at tumor resection than at routine follow-up.

The sample's time point, from its label and the paper: sample taken at primary tumor resection. For TCR sequencing, whole RNA was extracted from tumor and nontumor lung tissue, or from cryopreserved PBMC samples, and no cell sorting was done. The donors were more than 65 patients from the lung TRACERx cohort who had early-stage, untreated non-small cell lung cancer. Patients were selected for TCR sequencing only if sufficient RNA was available from at least two tumor regions. This clonotype has only a few counts. No antigen is known for it. Base qualities are not recorded, but no much larger clone differs from it by a single base. The method was 5' RACE. Instrument used: NextSeq 500. The TCR library protocol attached a unique molecular identifier to each TCR cDNA molecule to allow correction of PCR and sequencing errors. The published analysis was carried out like this. Decombinator tools were used for TCR identification, UMI-based error correction and CDR3 extraction. Expanded TCRs were defined as those above a frequency of 2 per 1,000, corresponding to the top 1% of the tumor frequency distribution. Each repertoire was subsampled 100 times to 5,000 TCRs, after which Renyi diversity was computed with the R vegan package. CDR3 similarity networks were built from amino acid triplet string-kernel similarity, with CDR3s being connected when pairwise similarity was above 0.82. In-frame beta chains were kept once TCRdb had trimmed the public reads at Q25 with fastp and called clones with MiXCR. Entries are consolidated by CDR3 protein sequence, retaining the most common genes and DNA. TCRdb assigned the V and J calls; the authors' analysis was not used. This sample has about 50,000 distinct CDR3 sequences in its table, and 7.6% of those were observed once. The top ten clonotypes cover roughly an eighth of the sample.

The CDR1 and CDR2 encoded by the germline V gene are SGHAT and FQNNGV. The V and J ends are trimmed by 3 bases and 5 bases, leaving 13 bases between them. Its CDR3 holds 14 amino acids, cysteine through phenylalanine. Of the read, only the CDR3 DNA is kept; its 42 bases are in frame from base 1. The sequence came from a female donor with early-stage non-small cell lung cancer. The sample was PBMCs, taken at surgery. Recombination joined TRBV11-2 with TRBJ2-5, and the D gene may be TRBD2, 7 bases matching. The nucleotides read TGTGCCAGCAGCTTTGGGGGGGGGGCGGAGACCCAGTACTTC. Translated, this is CASSFGGGAETQYF.